These T cell receptor beta chains were read from a single sample in a study of CD8+ T cells in alopecia areata. Method: immunoSEQ multiplex PCR; TCRdb's copy keeps in-frame clones and lacks some. The table records 270,000 or so clones, roughly 64% of them present only once. The source was CD4+ T cells sorted from blood, collected at week 24, from a patient treated with tofacitinib. These receptors all stem from a human donor with alopecia areata. The CDR3 runs from the conserved cysteine through the conserved F or W. Each record gives: D gene, clone size, J gene, V gene, CDR3 length, CDR3 protein, CDR3 DNA. The D gene is left open where the match is weak. Only part of the rows carry a size: once, few, many, or a class if the clone is expanded.

.,.,TRBJ2-5,TRBV29-1,13,CSVTGYLQETQYF,TGCAGCGTTACAGGGTACTTACAAGAGACCCAGTACTTC
TRBD1,few,TRBJ2-1,TRBV4-1,15,CASSSGEGAHNEQFF,TGCGCCAGCAGCTCCGGAGAGGGGGCCCACAATGAGCAGTTCTTC
TRBD1,many,TRBJ2-2,TRBV11-1,16,CASSLSGQGNTGELFF,TGTGCCAGCAGCTTGAGCGGACAGGGGAACACCGGGGAGCTGTTTTTT
.,.,TRBJ2-3,TRBV30,12,CAWSGGTDTQYF,TGTGCCTGGAGTGGGGGCACAGATACGCAGTATTTT
.,few,TRBJ2-3,TRBV5-4,13,CASSPLRPDTQYF,TGTGCCAGCAGCCCGCTCCGACCAGATACGCAGTATTTT
.,.,TRBJ2-7,TRBV4-1,17,CASSQDSPRTGPYEQYF,TGCGCCAGCAGCCAAGACTCCCCCCGTACAGGGCCCTACGAGCAGTACTTC
.,.,TRBJ1-5,TRBV29-1,13,CSVAGEVNQPQHF,TGCAGCGTTGCAGGGGAGGTCAATCAGCCCCAACATTTT
TRBD1,.,TRBJ2-3,TRBV5-6,15,CASSSRDRSTDTQYF,TGTGCCAGCAGCTCCCGGGACAGGAGCACAGATACGCAGTATTTT
.,.,TRBJ2-5,TRBV4-1,15,CASSQDRGTQETQYF,TGCGCCAGCAGCCAAGATAGAGGGACCCAGGAGACCCAGTACTTC
TRBD2,.,TRBJ2-5,TRBV30,17,CAWSVFLAGVRKETQYF,TGTGCCTGGAGTGTTTTTCTAGCGGGGGTTCGGAAAGAGACCCAGTACTTC
.,few,TRBJ1-3,TRBV11-2,15,CASSQTDTTGNTIYF,TGTGCCAGCAGCCAAACGGACACTACTGGAAACACCATATATTTT
.,.,TRBJ2-1,TRBV5-4,15,CASSLETVFYNEQFF,TGTGCCAGCAGCTTGGAAACTGTCTTCTACAATGAGCAGTTCTTC
.,.,TRBJ2-1,TRBV14,13,CASRWGTYNEQFF,TGTGCCAGCAGGTGGGGAACCTACAATGAGCAGTTCTTC
.,.,TRBJ1-2,TRBV7-9,14,CASSAANSHRDYTF,TGTGCCAGCAGCGCGGCCAACAGTCATCGGGACTACACCTTC
.,.,TRBJ1-2,TRBV7-2,14,CASRGNILNYGYTF,TGTGCCAGTAGGGGGAACATCCTTAACTATGGCTACACCTTC
.,.,TRBJ1-2,TRBV2,15,CASSETRQTNYGYTF,TGTGCCAGCAGTGAAACCCGGCAGACCAACTATGGCTACACCTTC
.,.,TRBJ1-5,TRBV7-9,17,CASSPPGGSPGNQPQHF,TGTGCCAGCAGCCCACCCGGCGGGTCTCCGGGCAATCAGCCCCAGCATTTT
.,.,TRBJ1-2,TRBV5-1,13,CASSPGLIYGYTF,TGCGCCAGCAGCCCCGGACTGATTTATGGCTACACCTTC
TRBD1,.,TRBJ1-5,TRBV9,16,CASSVGTGRGNQPQHF,TGTGCCAGCAGCGTGGGGACAGGGAGGGGCAATCAGCCCCAGCATTTT
.,.,TRBJ2-5,TRBV15,16,CATSRDQSRDGETQYF,TGTGCCACCAGCAGAGATCAGAGTAGGGACGGGGAGACCCAGTACTTC
.,.,TRBJ1-2,TRBV5-1,14,CASTLGTSNYGYTF,TGCGCCAGCACACTAGGCACGTCTAACTATGGCTACACCTTC
.,.,TRBJ2-7,TRBV4-1,15,CASSQHQGRTYEQYF,TGCGCCAGCAGCCAACATCAGGGGAGGACTTACGAGCAGTACTTC